The source of this TCR beta chain is a study of blood T cell repertoires in COVID-19. The overall study: Samples representing acute and convalescent COVID-19 were sourced from the United States, Italy and Spain.

From germline, CDR1 is LNHDA and CDR2 SQIVND (reference sequence). The CDR3 contains 13 residues. V was shortened by 6 bases and J by 6 bases, with 14 bases between the two germline ends. Only in-frame clones appear in the TCRdb table, and some are missing; sequencing was by immunoSEQ multiplex PCR. The data contain 150,000 to 200,000 clones, about 85% of them singletons. Material for sequencing was peripheral blood. The J gene is TRBJ1-1, the V gene TRBV19, with D perhaps TRBD1 (5 bases). This TCR was recovered from a woman aged 50 to 65 with COVID-19, enrolled during active disease. The CDR3 DNA reads as TGTGCCAGTAGCGTCACAGGCCAGGCTGAAGCTTTCTTT. As protein: CASSVTGQAEAFF.